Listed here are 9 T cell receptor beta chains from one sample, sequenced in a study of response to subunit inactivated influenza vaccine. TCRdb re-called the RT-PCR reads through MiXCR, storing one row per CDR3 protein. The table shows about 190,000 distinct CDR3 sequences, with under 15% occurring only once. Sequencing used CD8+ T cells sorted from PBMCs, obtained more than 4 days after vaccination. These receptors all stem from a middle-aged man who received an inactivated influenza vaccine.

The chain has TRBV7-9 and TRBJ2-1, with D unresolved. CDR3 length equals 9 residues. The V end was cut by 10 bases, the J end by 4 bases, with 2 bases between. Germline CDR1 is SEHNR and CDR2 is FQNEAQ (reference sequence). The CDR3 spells CATYNEQFF. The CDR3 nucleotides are TGTGCCACGTACAATGAGCAGTTCTTC. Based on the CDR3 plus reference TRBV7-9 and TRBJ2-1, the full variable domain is DTGVSQNPRHKITKRGQNVTFRCDPISEHNRLYWYRQTLGQGPEFLTYFQNEAQLEKSRLLSDRFSAERPKGSFSTLEIQRTEQGDSAMYLCATYNEQFFGPGTRLTVL.

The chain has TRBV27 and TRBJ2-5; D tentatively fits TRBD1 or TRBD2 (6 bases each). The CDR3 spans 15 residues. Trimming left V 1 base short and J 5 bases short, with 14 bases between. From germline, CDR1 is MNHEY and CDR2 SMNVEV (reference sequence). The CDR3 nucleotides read TGTGCCAGCAGTTTATGGGCGGACAGCGGGGAGACCCAGTACTTC. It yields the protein CASSLWADSGETQYF.

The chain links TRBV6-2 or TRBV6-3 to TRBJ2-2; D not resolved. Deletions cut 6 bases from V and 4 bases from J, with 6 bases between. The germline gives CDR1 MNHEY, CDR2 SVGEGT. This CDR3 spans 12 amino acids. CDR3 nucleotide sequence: TGTGCCAGCAGGATTTCCACCGGGGAGCTGTTTTTT. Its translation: CASRISTGELFF.

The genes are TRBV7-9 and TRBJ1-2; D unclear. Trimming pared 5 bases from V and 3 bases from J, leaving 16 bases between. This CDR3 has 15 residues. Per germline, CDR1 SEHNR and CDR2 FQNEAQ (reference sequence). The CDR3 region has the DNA TGTGCCAGCAGCCCACCTACCCAGATCCACTATGGCTACACCTTC. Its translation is CASSPPTQIHYGYTF. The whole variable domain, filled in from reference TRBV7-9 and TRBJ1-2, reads DTGVSQNPRHKITKRGQNVTFRCDPISEHNRLYWYRQTLGQGPEFLTYFQNEAQLEKSRLLSDRFSAERPKGSFSTLEIQRTEQGDSAMYLCASSPPTQIHYGYTFGSGTRLTVV.

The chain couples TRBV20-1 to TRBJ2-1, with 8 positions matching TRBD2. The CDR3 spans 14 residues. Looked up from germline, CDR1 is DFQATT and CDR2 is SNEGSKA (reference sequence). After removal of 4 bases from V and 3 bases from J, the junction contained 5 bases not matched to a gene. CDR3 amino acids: CSAIERGNYNEQFF. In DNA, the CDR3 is TGCAGTGCTATTGAGCGGGGGAACTACAATGAGCAGTTCTTC.

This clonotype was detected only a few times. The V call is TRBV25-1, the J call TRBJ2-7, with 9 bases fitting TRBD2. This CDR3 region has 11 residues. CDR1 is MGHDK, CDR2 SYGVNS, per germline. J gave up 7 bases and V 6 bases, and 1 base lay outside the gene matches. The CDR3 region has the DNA TGTGCCAGCAGGGCGGGGGGGGAGCAGTACTTC. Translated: CASRAGGEQYF.

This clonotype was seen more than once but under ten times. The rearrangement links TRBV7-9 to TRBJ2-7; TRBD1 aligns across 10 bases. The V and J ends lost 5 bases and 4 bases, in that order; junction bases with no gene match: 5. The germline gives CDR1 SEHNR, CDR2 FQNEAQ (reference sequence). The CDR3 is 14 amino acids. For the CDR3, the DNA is TGTGCCAGCAGCCCACGGACAGGGGGTTACGAGCAGTACTTC. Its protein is CASSPRTGGYEQYF.

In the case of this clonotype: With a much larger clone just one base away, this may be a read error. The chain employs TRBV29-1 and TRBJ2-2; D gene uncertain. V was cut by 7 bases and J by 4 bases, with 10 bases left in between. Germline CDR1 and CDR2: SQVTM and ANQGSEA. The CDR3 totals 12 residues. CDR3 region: CSGAEGTGELFF. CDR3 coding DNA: TGCAGCGGGGCAGAAGGCACCGGGGAGCTGTTTTTT.

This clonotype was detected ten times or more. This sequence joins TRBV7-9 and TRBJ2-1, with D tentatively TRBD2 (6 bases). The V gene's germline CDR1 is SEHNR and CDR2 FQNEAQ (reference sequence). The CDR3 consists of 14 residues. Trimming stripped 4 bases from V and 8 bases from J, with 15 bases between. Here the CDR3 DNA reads TGTGCCAGCAGCTCTACGACTACGGGGGATGAGCAGTTCTTC. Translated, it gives CASSSTTTGDEQFF.